The clone carrying this T cell receptor (beta chain) was counted once. Allocation to cohorts depended on clinical history reported by the participants. The table came from immunoSEQ multiplex PCR; TCRdb's copy has only in-frame clones and leaves some out. Seen here are about 480,000 clones, about 90% observed once, and the top ten hold about 2%. Germline CDR1 LGHNT, CDR2 FRNRAP. The CDR3 runs to 17 residues. With V trimmed by 2 bases and J by 3 bases, 9 bases remained unmatched. This sample is part of a study of blood T cell repertoires in COVID-19. The TCR comes from a woman aged 18-29 years with acute COVID-19. Sequenced material: PBMCs or T cells enriched from blood (not recorded which). This chain links TRBV12-5 with TRBJ2-5; 10 bases are a match to TRBD1. The CDR3, as DNA: TGTGCTAGTGGTTTGATTAATCAAGGGACAGGGGAAGAGACCCAGTACTTC. It yields the protein CASGLINQGTGEETQYF.